A selection of T cell receptor beta chains follows, all from one sample in a study of T cells in Graves' hyperthyroidism and ophthalmopathy. TCRdb ran MiXCR on the multiplex PCR reads and lists one entry per CDR3 protein. The table lists fewer than 200,000 distinct CDR3 sequences, about 9.4% of them singletons. Sequenced: blood. Source of these receptors: a woman under 30 with Graves' hyperthyroidism that later progressed to Graves' ophthalmopathy. Each CDR3 is given with its conserved first and last residue. A D gene is named only where the DNA matches it firmly. A row's size may be missing; if present it is once, few, many or a size class.

D	size	J	V	CDR3	DNA
NA	NA	TRBJ2-1	TRBV5-4	CASMEEGRGPYNEQFF	TGTGCCAGCATGGAGGAAGGACGGGGCCCCTACAATGAGCAGTTCTTC
NA	many	TRBJ2-1	TRBV28	CASSLQGGNEQFF	TGTGCCAGCAGTCTGCAGGGGGGCAATGAGCAGTTCTTC
TRBD1	many	TRBJ2-2	TRBV15	CATSPDRGLAGELFF	TGTGCCACCAGCCCAGACAGGGGGCTGGCCGGGGAGCTGTTTTTT
NA	NA	TRBJ2-2	TRBV11-2	CASNRDRGRPGSCFF	NA
NA	few	TRBJ2-2	TRBV7-9	CASSEWAGVGTGELFF	TGTGCCAGCAGCGAATGGGCAGGGGTTGGCACCGGGGAGCTGTTTTTT
NA	many	TRBJ1-5	TRBV9	CASSAGTNSNQPQHF	TGTGCCAGCAGCGCCGGGACAAATAGCAATCAGCCCCAGCATTTT
TRBD1	many	TRBJ2-2	TRBV19	CASSRTGTGELFF	TGTGCCAGTAGTCGGACAGGCACCGGGGAGCTGTTTTTT
NA	NA	TRBJ2-3	TRBV25-1	CASSRSRADTQYF	TGTGCCAGCAGTAGGTCTAGAGCGGATACGCAGTATTTT
TRBD2	many	TRBJ2-1	TRBV12-3/TRBV12-4	CASGLAGNYNEQFF	TGTGCCAGCGGACTAGCGGGCAACTACAATGAGCAGTTCTTC
NA	few	TRBJ1-3	TRBV19	CASLGRGLSGNTIYF	TGTGCCAGCCTTGGACGGGGACTCTCTGGAAACACCATATATTTT
TRBD1	few	TRBJ1-1	TRBV14	CASSPTGTEEINTEAFF	TGTGCCAGCAGCCCAACCGGGACAGAGGAAATCAACACTGAAGCTTTCTTT
TRBD2	many	TRBJ2-1	TRBV11-2	CASSLDRERGGFFREQFF	TGTGCCAGCAGCTTAGATCGAGAGCGGGGGGGCTTCTTCCGTGAGCAGTTCTTC
NA	many	TRBJ1-1	TRBV7-9	CASSAQSGERTEAFF	TGTGCCAGCAGCGCTCAGTCCGGGGAGCGCACTGAAGCTTTCTTT
NA	NA	TRBJ2-3	TRBV4-2	CASSHPPRGESTDTQYF	TGTGCCAGCAGCCACCCCCCCCGCGGGGAAAGCACAGATACGCAGTATTTT
NA	NA	TRBJ2-5	TRBV7-6	CASSLGMGRGKQETQYF	TGTGCCAGCAGCTTAGGGATGGGTCGGGGGAAACAAGAGACCCAGTACTTC
NA	many	TRBJ1-1	TRBV5-8	CASSQFDRKAFF	TGTGCCAGCAGCCAGTTCGACAGGAAAGCTTTCTTT
NA	many	TRBJ2-3	TRBV7-9	CASSPHSTRDTQYF	TGTGCCAGCAGCCCGCACAGTACAAGAGATACGCAGTATTTT
TRBD2	many	TRBJ2-3	TRBV18	CASSPGTSGGARADTQYF	TGTGCCAGCTCACCGGGGACTAGCGGGGGGGCCCGGGCAGATACGCAGTATTTT
TRBD2	many	TRBJ2-3	TRBV13	CASSFASGGRTTYTQYF	TGTGCCAGCAGCTTTGCTAGCGGGGGCCGTACTACTTATACGCAGTATTTT
TRBD2	few	TRBJ2-1	TRBV19	CASIGGGPRNEQFF	TGTGCCAGTATAGGCGGGGGGCCCAGGAATGAGCAGTTCTTC
TRBD1	NA	TRBJ1-1	TRBV10-3	CAISESTGFTEAFF	TGTGCCATCAGTGAGTCGACAGGGTTCACTGAAGCTTTCTTT
NA	many	TRBJ2-2	TRBV12-3/TRBV12-4	CASNGAATGELFF	TGTGCCAGCAACGGGGCAGCCACCGGGGAGCTGTTTTTT
NA	many	TRBJ1-5	TRBV12-3/TRBV12-4	CASSFGYGSQPQHF	TGTGCCAGCAGTTTCGGGTACGGGAGTCAGCCCCAGCATTTT
NA	many	TRBJ2-3	TRBV20-1	CSAIVADTQYF	TGCAGTGCTATTGTCGCAGATACGCAGTATTTT
NA	many	TRBJ1-1	TRBV7-3	CASSLGPANTEAFF	TGTGCCAGCAGCTTAGGGCCGGCGAACACTGAAGCTTTCTTT
NA	NA	TRBJ1-5	TRBV6-4	CASGMALGSNQPQHF	TGTGCCAGCGGGATGGCCCTCGGGAGCAATCAGCCCCAGCATTTT
NA	few	TRBJ2-1	TRBV6-1	CASSFRTEGSYNEQFF	TGTGCCAGCAGTTTCCGGACGGAAGGCTCCTACAATGAGCAGTTCTTC
TRBD1	few	TRBJ1-4	TRBV24-1	CATSDGQAGSLGEKLFF	TGTGCCACCAGTGATGGACAGGCCGGGTCGCTTGGTGAAAAACTGTTTTTT
NA	many	TRBJ2-5	TRBV6-1	CASSRRAPGSQETQYF	TGTGCCAGCAGTCGGCGGGCCCCAGGCTCCCAAGAGACCCAGTACTTC
TRBD1	few	TRBJ2-3	TRBV19	CASSINRGSGADTQYF	TGTGCCAGTAGTATCAACAGGGGAAGCGGCGCAGATACGCAGTATTTT
NA	many	TRBJ2-2	TRBV10-3	CAISERVNTGELFF	TGTGCCATCAGTGAAAGGGTGAACACCGGGGAGCTGTTTTTT
NA	many	TRBJ2-3	TRBV28	CASSSIRADTQYF	TGTGCCAGCAGTTCCATACGAGCAGATACGCAGTATTTT
TRBD1	many	TRBJ2-5	TRBV5-6	CASSPGQLQETQYF	TGTGCCAGCAGCCCGGGACAGTTACAAGAGACCCAGTACTTC
NA	NA	TRBJ2-2	TRBV7-7	CASSLASRPSTGELFF	TGTGCTAGCAGCTTAGCGAGTCGTCCTAGCACCGGGGAGCTGTTTTTT
NA	NA	TRBJ1-2	TRBV6-1	CASSEAPDSDGYTF	TGTGCCAGCAGTGAAGCCCCCGACAGTGATGGCTACACCTTC
NA	NA	TRBJ2-1	TRBV19	CASSIIGISYNEQFF	TGTGCCAGTAGTATAATAGGGATCTCCTACAATGAGCAGTTCTTC
NA	many	TRBJ2-1	TRBV29-1	CSVEVPAAHNEQFF	TGCAGCGTTGAAGTTCCAGCGGCGCACAATGAGCAGTTCTTC
NA	many	TRBJ2-7	TRBV6-1	CASRTLGALEQYF	TGTGCCAGCAGAACGCTTGGGGCTCTCGAGCAGTACTTC
NA	many	TRBJ2-3	TRBV7-2	CASSSLLPSSTDTQYF	TGTGCCAGCAGCTCCCTTTTACCCTCTAGCACAGATACGCAGTATTTT
TRBD1	many	TRBJ2-5	TRBV7-9	CASSLDTGGYQETQYF	TGTGCCAGCAGCTTAGATACAGGGGGGTACCAAGAGACCCAGTACTTC
NA	many	TRBJ2-1	TRBV27	CASNLEDAPYNEQFF	TGTGCCAGCAACTTGGAGGATGCCCCCTACAATGAGCAGTTCTTC